A single sample is the source of the 28 T cell receptor beta chains below, sequenced in a study of beta chain features in type 1 diabetes. Investigators reverse transcribed all isolated RNA, so they sequenced expressed TCRB transcripts. The assay was immunoSEQ multiplex PCR, and TCRdb's table has in-frame clones only and misses some. The sample lists 810,000 or so clones; 17% were seen once. Sequenced material: naive CD4+ T cells from blood. Receptors originate from a woman under 30 in good health.

The V gene is TRBV10-3, the J gene TRBJ2-1, with 7 bases aligning to TRBD2. Looked up from germline, CDR1 is ENHRY and CDR2 is SYGVKD. The CDR3 runs 15 residues. V was pared by 0 bases and J by 12 bases, with 11 bases of the junction left unmatched. As DNA, the CDR3 is TGTGCCATCAGTGAGTCGTCTAGCGGAAGGTTGGGGCAGTTCTTC. Translated: CAISESSSGRLGQFF.

The rearrangement uses TRBV28 and TRBJ1-2; D is undetermined. The CDR3 sequence is 14 residues long. Trimming shortened V by 5 bases and J by 4 bases, and 14 bases separated the two germline ends. Germline V gene lookup returns CDR1 MDHEN and CDR2 SYDVKM. The CDR3 coding sequence is TGTGCCAGCAGTCAACAAGACGGCTTCTATGGCTACACCTTC. It yields the protein CASSQQDGFYGYTF.

The J gene is TRBJ1-5, the V gene TRBV28; 8 bases line up with TRBD1. The CDR3 has 14 amino acids. Germline V gives CDR1 MDHEN, CDR2 SYDVKM. J was trimmed by 11 bases and V by 3 bases; bases with no gene match: 9. This CDR3 is CASSLSTGGAAQHF. The CDR3, as DNA: TGTGCCAGCAGTTTGAGTACAGGGGGAGCGGCCCAGCATTTT.

This clone has just a few counts. This chain links TRBV6-1 with TRBJ1-2, with 8 bases fitting TRBD1. The CDR3 is 13 residues long. Germline V gene data show CDR1 as MNHNS and CDR2 as SASEGT. The J segment lost 4 bases and the V segment lost 6 bases, leaving 4 bases of the junction unmatched. CDR3 nucleotides: TGTGCCAGCAGGGACAGGGTGTCCTATGGCTACACCTTC. This gives the protein CASRDRVSYGYTF.

V is TRBV4-2 and J is TRBJ2-7; tentatively, D is TRBD1 (6 bases). V lost 1 base, J lost 0 bases, and 10 bases lay in between. The CDR3 has 15 amino acids. Germline V gene sequence: CDR1 LGHNA, CDR2 YNFKEQ. The CDR3, as DNA: TGTGCCAGCAGCCAAGCTACAGGGTCCTCCTACGAGCAGTACTTC. Amino acids: CASSQATGSSYEQYF.

The V and J genes are TRBV7-2 and TRBJ2-2; D gene uncertain. V lost 5 bases, J lost 3 bases, and 16 bases lay in between. Germline V gene sequence: CDR1 SGHTA, CDR2 FQGNSA. The CDR3 consists of 16 residues. CDR3 bases: TGTGCCAGCAGCCTCCAAGTGCCCGTCCACACCGGGGAGCTGTTTTTT. This codes for CASSLQVPVHTGELFF.

This clone appeared a few times. V and J are TRBV25-1 and TRBJ2-1, with 12 bases that match TRBD1. CDR1 and CDR2 from the germline V gene are MGHDK and SYGVNS. The length of the CDR3 is 14 residues. V was clipped by 5 bases and J by 10 bases; unmatched bases: 6. This CDR3 is CASSRGQGAPEQFF. CDR3 coding DNA: TGTGCCAGCAGTCGGGGACAGGGGGCCCCCGAGCAGTTCTTC.

This clone was seen a single time. This chain uses TRBV5-6 with TRBJ2-7; unclear D gene. The CDR3 is 18 residues long. V lost 5 bases, J lost 3 bases, and 27 bases lay in between. Per germline, CDR1 SGHDT and CDR2 YYEEEE. This chain's CDR3 is CASSPLSGRNSADYEQYF. The CDR3 nucleotides read TGTGCCAGCAGTCCGCTTTCAGGTCGGAACTCGGCAGACTACGAGCAGTACTTC.

The sample holds a few counts of this clone. The V gene is TRBV9, the J gene TRBJ1-2; D gene unclear. The CDR3 loop spans 15 amino acids. V was cut by 0 bases and J by 2 bases, with 11 bases left in between. In germline, CDR1 is SGDLS, CDR2 YYNGEE. The CDR3 loop is CASSVAPGNNYGYTF. CDR3 coding DNA: TGTGCCAGCAGCGTAGCTCCGGGGAACAACTATGGCTACACCTTC.

Points on this clone: Other nucleotide sequences in the sample specify the same CDR3. V usage is TRBV4-2 and J usage is TRBJ2-1; 8 bases line up with TRBD2. The ends lost 0 bases at V and 3 bases at J; junction bases unmatched: 4. Germline V gives CDR1 LGHNA, CDR2 YNFKEQ. The CDR3 is 16 amino acids. In nucleotides, the CDR3 is TGTGCCAGCAGCCAAGATTGGCTAGCGGGCTACAATGAGCAGTTCTTC. Protein: CASSQDWLAGYNEQFF.

The chain recombines TRBV11-2 with TRBJ2-1; no reliable D call. The V end was cut by 6 bases, the J end by 9 bases, with 15 bases between. Germline V CDR1 and CDR2: SGHAT, FQNNGV. The CDR3 runs to 13 residues. In nucleotides, the CDR3 is TGTGCCAGCAGACGACTTGCTGGGTTTGAGCAGTTCTTC. Protein: CASRRLAGFEQFF.

As concerns this clone: The same CDR3 can be traced to other DNA sequences in this sample. J is TRBJ2-5 and V is TRBV6-5; 9 nucleotides line up with TRBD1. This CDR3 has 14 amino acids. V shed 3 bases and J 3 bases; nucleotides not matched to a gene: 2. Germline assignment: CDR1 MNHEY and CDR2 SVGAGI. This chain's CDR3 is CASSYGTGKETQYF. The CDR3 coding sequence is TGTGCCAGCAGTTATGGGACAGGGAAAGAGACCCAGTACTTC.

This rearrangement joins TRBV7-3 to TRBJ1-1; 7 nucleotides agree with TRBD1. The CDR3 is 13 amino acids. Germline assignment: CDR1 SGHTA and CDR2 FQGTGA. The junction had 8 bases not matched to a gene; V was cut back by 2 bases and J by 11 bases. DNA of the CDR3: TGTGCCAGCAGCTTAGTAGGGGGCCGGTCTGCTTTCTTT. Amino acids: CASSLVGGRSAFF.

This clone was seen only a few times. The rearrangement links TRBV9 to TRBJ2-1; maybe TRBD2 (6 bases). The CDR3 runs to 15 residues. The ends were cut back, 2 bases at V and 3 bases at J, with 12 bases in the middle. Germline-derived CDR1 and CDR2 are SGDLS and YYNGEE. As DNA, the CDR3 is TGTGCCAGCAGCGTTCAGTCCGGGAGCTACAATGAGCAGTTCTTC. Translated: CASSVQSGSYNEQFF.

The chain couples TRBV11-2 to TRBJ2-3; TRBD2 aligns across 8 bases. This CDR3 is built from 16 residues. Germline assignment: CDR1 SGHAT and CDR2 FQNNGV. The V gene end was trimmed by 6 bases and the J gene end by 4 bases; junction bases not matched to a gene: 12. CDR3 region: CASRETSGSAADTQYF. In DNA form, the CDR3 reads TGTGCCAGCAGAGAAACTAGCGGATCGGCAGCAGATACGCAGTATTTT.

About this clone itself: Distinct nucleotide sequences in the sample also encode this CDR3. The chain combines TRBV5-1 with TRBJ2-1; 9 bases agree with TRBD2. J lost 4 bases, V lost 1 base, and 3 bases had no gene match. The germline V gene encodes CDR1 SGHRS and CDR2 YFSETQ. The CDR3 length is 15 residues. CDR3 loop: CASSLLAGAYNEQFF. The CDR3 region has the DNA TGCGCCAGCAGCTTGTTAGCGGGAGCTTACAATGAGCAGTTCTTC.

In its sample, this clone was seen a few times. The CDR3 DNA is TGTGCCAGCAGCAAAGAAGGGAGGACCCAGTACTTC. It is translated as CASSKEGRTQYF. The chain links TRBV2 to TRBJ2-5; D may be TRBD2 (5 bases). Germline V gene sequence: CDR1 SNHLY, CDR2 FYNNEI. The CDR3 sequence is 12 residues long. V was shortened by 6 bases and J by 7 bases, with 12 bases between the two germline ends.

This clone came up a few times. The J gene is TRBJ1-3, the V gene TRBV7-9; D remains unclear. Germline CDR1 SEHNR, CDR2 FQNEAQ (reference sequence). CDR3 size: 15 residues. With 1 base removed from V and 1 base from J, the gap between germline ends came to 8 bases. The CDR3 here is CASSLVAASGNTIYF. CDR3 DNA: TGTGCCAGCAGCTTAGTGGCAGCATCTGGAAACACCATATATTTT. Full variable domain (missing parts from reference TRBV7-9 and TRBJ1-3): DTGVSQNPRHKITKRGQNVTFRCDPISEHNRLYWYRQTLGQGPEFLTYFQNEAQLEKSRLLSDRFSAERPKGSFSTLEIQRTEQGDSAMYLCASSLVAASGNTIYFGEGSWLTVV.

This clone turned up a few times. The gene calls are TRBV5-1 and TRBJ2-5; D unresolved. Germline V gene lookup returns CDR1 SGHRS and CDR2 YFSETQ. V was clipped by 2 bases and J by 4 bases, with 9 bases between them. This CDR3 has 13 residues. The CDR3 coding sequence is TGCGCCAGCAGCTTCATAGTTACAGAGACCCAGTACTTC. It is translated as CASSFIVTETQYF.

The chain carries TRBV6-1 and TRBJ1-1, with TRBD1 as a possible D gene (6 bases). V was trimmed by 2 bases and J by 0 bases, leaving 13 bases between them. CDR1 is MNHNS and CDR2 is SASEGT in the germline V gene. The CDR3 sequence is 16 residues long. This CDR3 reads CASSEPRGGVNTEAFF. The CDR3 nucleotides are TGTGCCAGCAGTGAACCCAGGGGAGGTGTGAACACTGAAGCTTTCTTT.

Concerning this clone itself: The identical CDR3 is also encoded by other nucleotide sequences in the sample. V gene TRBV29-1 combines with J gene TRBJ1-2; 10 bases agree with TRBD1. The CDR3 is 12 amino acids. In germline, CDR1 is SQVTM, CDR2 ANQGSEA. The ends lost 4 bases at V and 5 bases at J; junction bases unmatched: 1. Here the CDR3 DNA reads TGCAGCGTTGGGGGACAGGGGTATGGCTACACCTTC. This sequence encodes CSVGGQGYGYTF.

The chain is built from TRBV5-4 and TRBJ1-2; no clear D gene. Germline V gene data show CDR1 as SGHNT and CDR2 as YYREEE (reference sequence). The CDR3 totals 13 residues. With 0 bases removed from V and 7 bases from J, the gap between germline ends came to 10 bases. CDR3 residues: CASSLAAESGYTF. The CDR3, as DNA: TGTGCCAGCAGCTTGGCGGCGGAATCTGGCTACACCTTC.

A word on this clone: Relative to the germline gene, one junction end is altered; a read error may explain this. The chain is built from TRBV28 and TRBJ2-4; tentative D call: TRBD1 (6 bases). CDR1 MDHEN and CDR2 SYDVKM come from the germline V gene. The length of the CDR3 is 13 residues. In DNA form, the CDR3 reads TGTGCCAGCACCACCCAAACCGGGACACGGCAGAACTTC. Translated: CASTTQTGTRQNF.

This clone was detected a few times. The gene calls are TRBV5-4 and TRBJ2-3; weak D call: TRBD2 (6 bases). CDR1 and CDR2 (germline): SGHNT, YYREEE (reference sequence). The CDR3 has 15 amino acids. V shed 4 bases and J shed 4 bases, with 16 bases lying between them. The CDR3 nucleotides read TGTGCCAGCAGCCCCGGAGGGACGGGGGCAGATACGCAGTATTTT. Encoded protein: CASSPGGTGADTQYF.

This clone was seen more than once but under ten times. Written as DNA, the CDR3 is TGTGCCAGCAGCCCTGGGACAGGGCGCAATGAGCAGTTCTTC. Translation gives CASSPGTGRNEQFF. This sequence joins TRBV2 and TRBJ2-1; 9 bases map to TRBD1. Losses at the gene ends were 6 bases for V and 6 bases for J; bases not matched to a gene: 6. The CDR3 consists of 14 residues. Per germline, CDR1 SNHLY and CDR2 FYNNEI. Full variable domain (missing parts from reference TRBV2 and TRBJ2-1): EPEVTQTPSHQVTQMGQEVILRCVPISNHLYFYWYRQILGQKVEFLVSFYNNEISEKSEIFDDQFSVERPDGSNFTLKIRSTKLEDSAMYFCASSPGTGRNEQFFGPGTRLTVL.

This clone was seen only a few times. This chain links TRBV14 with TRBJ2-7; D gene unclear. The CDR3 runs 16 residues. Germline CDR1 reads SGHDN; CDR2 reads FVKESK. V shed 0 bases and J shed 5 bases, with 17 bases lying between them. As DNA, the CDR3 is TGTGCCAGCAGCCAAGATCGTCGTCAGAGTAGTGACGAGCAGTACTTC. Translating gives CASSQDRRQSSDEQYF.

The chain employs TRBV27 and TRBJ1-5, with D tentatively TRBD1 (6 bases). V gave up 6 bases and J gave up 7 bases, with 16 bases separating them. The CDR3 spans 14 residues. Germline loops: CDR1 MNHEY, CDR2 SMNVEV (reference sequence). The CDR3, as DNA: TGTGCCAGCAGCTTTGGGGGGAGGGGGCAGCCCCAGCATTTT. It translates to CASSFGGRGQPQHF.

The chain couples TRBV7-9 to TRBJ2-1; no clear D gene. Germline lookup yields CDR1 SEHNR and CDR2 FQNEAQ (reference sequence). There are 12 residues in the CDR3. V dropped 5 bases and J dropped 12 bases, with 14 bases sitting between them. CDR3 region: CASSLPLSGQFF. The CDR3 DNA follows: TGTGCCAGCAGCCTCCCGCTCAGTGGGCAGTTCTTC.